A single sample gave rise to the 26 T cell receptor beta chains below, sequenced in a study of cytomegalovirus exposure and HLA in healthy donors. The PCR ran on 60 Vbeta and 13 Jbeta primers. TCRdb's copy holds only in-frame clones and misses some; the assay was immunoSEQ multiplex PCR. Altogether approximately 150,000 clones are present, 82% being singletons, with the ten largest covering less than 3%. Sequencing was performed on PBMCs. These receptors were obtained from a male donor in good health and CMV-seronegative.

The chain has TRBV6-5 and TRBJ2-7, with TRBD2 matching over 12 bases. The CDR3 loop spans 13 amino acids. CDR1 is MNHEY, CDR2 SVGAGI, per germline. Trimming removed 10 bases from V and 6 bases from J; junction bases left unmatched: 7. DNA for the CDR3: TGTGCCACGACTAGCGGGAGATCGCGCGAGCAGTACTTC. It is translated as CATTSGRSREQYF.

The gene calls are TRBV4-3 and TRBJ2-7; a weak D match, TRBD1 (6 bases). Germline assignment: CDR1 LGHNA and CDR2 YSLEER. V lost 1 base, J lost 0 bases, and 10 bases lay in between. The CDR3 is 15 residues long. CDR3 region: CASSQGSDSSYEQYF. The CDR3, as DNA: TGCGCCAGCAGCCAAGGATCGGACAGCTCCTACGAGCAGTACTTC.

The CDR3 DNA is TGTGCCACCCTACCGTCCGGGAACACTGAAGCTTTCTTT. It specifies CATLPSGNTEAFF. The chain employs TRBV10-3 and TRBJ1-1; no definite D call. Trimming stripped 10 bases from V and 1 base from J, with 13 bases between. Germline CDR1 reads ENHRY; CDR2 reads SYGVKD. The CDR3 consists of 13 residues.

V gene TRBV7-9 combines with J gene TRBJ1-2; 7 bases match TRBD1. V shed 8 bases, J shed 2 bases, and the junction held 8 bases outside the gene matches. There are 14 residues in the CDR3. Germline CDR1 reads SEHNR; CDR2 reads FQNEAQ (reference sequence). The CDR3 sequence: CASQPEGQNYGYTF. The CDR3 DNA is TGTGCCAGCCAACCGGAGGGACAGAACTATGGCTACACCTTC.

The gene calls are TRBV6-5 and TRBJ2-3; TRBD2 matches at 7 bases. The CDR3 has 15 residues. Trimming cost V 6 bases and J 6 bases; bases outside gene matches: 12. Germline V gene sequence: CDR1 MNHEY, CDR2 SVGAGI. The CDR3 region is CASSNIAGDEDTQYF. Here the CDR3 DNA reads TGTGCCAGCAGCAATATCGCGGGGGATGAGGATACGCAGTATTTT.

This clone was recorded once. CDR3 DNA sequence: TGTGCCAGCAGTGAAGTTAGTCTGAACACTGAAGCTTTCTTT. It is translated as CASSEVSLNTEAFF. The chain is built from TRBV6-1 and TRBJ1-1; D ambiguous. Per the germline V gene, CDR1 is MNHNS and CDR2 is SASEGT. CDR3 length: 14 residues. V was clipped by 1 base and J by 0 bases, with 6 bases between them.

The CDR3 protein is CASSYGLAATYEQYF. CDR3 in DNA: TGTGCCAGCAGTTACGGACTAGCGGCCACCTACGAGCAGTACTTC. The genes are TRBV6-5 and TRBJ2-7, with 10 bases matching TRBD2. CDR3 length: 15 residues. The junction had 3 bases not matched to a gene; V was cut back by 2 bases and J by 2 bases. Germline V gene lookup returns CDR1 MNHEY and CDR2 SVGAGI.

The chain uses TRBV4-3 and TRBJ2-7; D unresolved. Germline V lookup: CDR1 LGHNA, CDR2 YSLEER. The CDR3 has 13 residues. Trimming took 0 bases from V and 1 from J, leaving 4 bases between them. Here the CDR3 DNA reads TGCGCCAGCAGCCAAGACACATCCTACGAGCAGTACTTC. This codes for CASSQDTSYEQYF.

The chain employs TRBV18 and TRBJ2-7; TRBD2 agrees at 8 bases. This CDR3 spans 15 amino acids. Germline V CDR1 and CDR2: KGHSH, LQKENI. The junction had 9 bases not matched to a gene; V was cut back by 4 bases and J by 4 bases. CDR3 DNA sequence: TGTGCCAGCTCACTTCAGGGACTAGTTTGGTACGAGCAGTACTTC. Amino acids: CASSLQGLVWYEQYF.

The chain combines TRBV2 with TRBJ2-3; D not resolved. Per germline, CDR1 SNHLY and CDR2 FYNNEI. V was shortened by 10 bases and J by 1 base, with 27 bases between the two germline ends. This CDR3 comprises 18 residues. CDR3 nucleotides: TGTGCCAACTCTTCCGGGTCCGCGATCCTTCCCGGCACAGATACGCAGTATTTT. As protein: CANSSGSAILPGTDTQYF. Supplemented by reference TRBV2 and TRBJ2-3, the full variable domain reads EPEVTQTPSHQVTQMGQEVILRCVPISNHLYFYWYRQILGQKVEFLVSFYNNEISEKSEIFDDQFSVERPDGSNFTLKIRSTKLEDSAMYFCANSSGSAILPGTDTQYFGPGTRLTVL.

This clone has a handful of counts. The chain combines TRBV28 with TRBJ1-4; 8 bases are a match to TRBD1. Per the germline V gene, CDR1 is MDHEN and CDR2 is SYDVKM. The V segment lost 4 bases and the J segment 8 bases; nucleotides outside the gene matches: 9. CDR3 size: 15 residues. CDR3 region: CASSSGQGHIEKLFF. The CDR3 DNA reads as TGTGCCAGCAGTTCTGGACAGGGTCATATAGAAAAACTGTTTTTT.

The gene calls are TRBV11-2 and TRBJ1-2; D uncertain. Germline CDR1 is SGHAT and CDR2 is FQNNGV. The ends were cut back, 3 bases at V and 1 base at J, with 6 bases in the middle. The CDR3 length is 13 residues. This chain's CDR3 is CASSLAVNYGYTF. The CDR3 coding sequence is TGTGCCAGCAGCTTGGCGGTTAACTATGGCTACACCTTC.

This sequence joins TRBV27 and TRBJ2-7, with 9 positions matching TRBD2. The germline gives CDR1 MNHEY, CDR2 SMNVEV (reference sequence). The CDR3 is 16 amino acids. J lost 0 bases, V lost 3 bases, and 6 bases had no gene match. The CDR3 spells CASSFSRGRVSYEQYF. The CDR3 nucleotides are TGTGCCAGCAGTTTTTCCCGCGGGAGGGTCTCCTACGAGCAGTACTTC.

This clone was picked up a small number of times. The genes are TRBV2 and TRBJ2-7; D gene uncertain. Trimming removed 1 base from V and 0 bases from J, with 10 bases in between. CDR3 size: 15 residues. The germline V gene encodes CDR1 SNHLY and CDR2 FYNNEI. DNA for the CDR3: TGTGCCAGCAGTGAAGTGGCCGCCCTCTCCTACGAGCAGTACTTC. Its translation is CASSEVAALSYEQYF.

In this sample, this clone turned up a few times. CDR3 amino acids: CASVGDFFTDTQYF. In nucleotides, the CDR3 is TGTGCCAGCGTTGGGGACTTCTTCACAGATACGCAGTATTTT. The chain couples TRBV2 to TRBJ2-3, with TRBD2 as a possible D gene (6 bases). The CDR3 extends over 14 amino acids. Trimming took off 8 bases at V and 2 bases at J, with 14 bases between the two ends. The germline V gene encodes CDR1 SNHLY and CDR2 FYNNEI.

This sequence joins TRBV7-3 and TRBJ2-4; 11 bases align to TRBD2. Losses at the gene ends were 6 bases for V and 1 base for J; bases not matched to a gene: 11. The length of the CDR3 is 18 residues. The germline V gene encodes CDR1 SGHTA and CDR2 FQGTGA. The CDR3 region has the DNA TGTGCCAGCAGTAAGAGATTAGCTAGCGGGGGGGCCAAAAACATTCAGTACTTC. Residues: CASSKRLASGGAKNIQYF.

This chain uses TRBV4-1 with TRBJ1-3, with 8 bases matching TRBD1. Germline loops: CDR1 MGHRA, CDR2 YSYEKL. V was clipped by 1 base and J by 2 bases; unmatched bases: 7. This CDR3 contains 17 residues. CDR3 sequence reads: CASSQGRPGQAGNTIYF. The CDR3 DNA reads TGCGCCAGCAGCCAAGGGAGACCGGGACAGGCTGGAAACACCATATATTTT.

The chain uses TRBV19 and TRBJ2-2; D perhaps matches TRBD2 (5 bases). The V gene's germline CDR1 is LNHDA and CDR2 SQIVND (reference sequence). V lost 7 bases, J lost 6 bases, and 9 bases lay in between. The CDR3 extends over 12 amino acids. The CDR3 DNA sequence: TGTGCCAGTAACGTGGGAGCCGGGGAGCTGTTTTTT. Its protein is CASNVGAGELFF.

This clone was observed a single time. The chain combines TRBV11-1 with TRBJ1-2; TRBD1 might be the D (6 bases). Germline V gene sequence: CDR1 SGHAT, CDR2 FQDESV (reference sequence). V lost 5 bases and J 6 bases, leaving 13 bases between the germline ends. The CDR3 runs to 13 residues. The CDR3 region is CASSRDTRDGYTF. In DNA, the CDR3 is TGTGCCAGCAGCCGGGACACGCGGGATGGCTACACCTTC. Together with reference TRBV11-1 and TRBJ1-2, the CDR3 gives the full variable domain: EAEVAQSPRYKITEKSQAVAFWCDPISGHATLYWYRQILGQGPELLVQFQDESVVDDSQLPKDRFSAERLKGVDSTLKIQPAELGDSAMYLCASSRDTRDGYTFGSGTRLTVV.

The V and J genes are TRBV7-3 and TRBJ2-7; 9 bases are a match to TRBD2. Losses at the gene ends were 5 bases for V and 4 bases for J; bases not matched to a gene: 9. The CDR3 contains 15 residues. In germline, CDR1 is SGHTA, CDR2 FQGTGA. The CDR3 region is CASSIGIAGVYEQYF. CDR3 nucleotides: TGTGCCAGCAGCATCGGAATAGCGGGAGTATACGAGCAGTACTTC.

V is TRBV28 and J is TRBJ2-7; the D is unclear. Trimming left V 5 bases short and J 4 bases short, with 6 bases between. There are 11 residues in the CDR3. Germline values: CDR1 MDHEN, CDR2 SYDVKM. In DNA, the CDR3 is TGTGCCAGCAGTCCTCAGTACGAGCAGTACTTC. Amino acids: CASSPQYEQYF.

The V call is TRBV29-1, the J call TRBJ2-7; 8 bases line up with TRBD2. V gave up 0 bases and J gave up 5 bases; unmatched junction bases: 3. The germline CDR1 and CDR2 sequences are SQVTM and ANQGSEA. The length of the CDR3 is 13 residues. Here the CDR3 reads CSVEDHGRDEQYF. The CDR3, as DNA: TGCAGCGTTGAAGATCACGGGAGGGACGAGCAGTACTTC.

The genes are TRBV6-5 and TRBJ2-2; D gene ambiguous. CDR1 is MNHEY, CDR2 SVGAGI, per germline. CDR3 length equals 16 residues. The V end was cut by 2 bases, the J end by 2 bases, with 12 bases between. CDR3 nucleotides: TGTGCCAGCAGTTACAGGCAGACGACTAACACCGGGGAGCTGTTTTTT. Its protein is CASSYRQTTNTGELFF.

The genes are TRBV4-3 and TRBJ2-5; 7 positions agree with TRBD1. The tail of the sequence fits TRBJ2-7 better, so the J call may be wrong. Germline V gives CDR1 LGHNA, CDR2 YSLEER. This CDR3 region has 16 residues. The CDR3 sequence: CASSLDPDRLVYEQYF. In DNA, the CDR3 is TGCGCCAGCAGCCTAGACCCGGACAGGTTGGTCTACGAGCAGTACTTC.

The chain couples TRBV4-3 to TRBJ2-2, with D uncertain. The CDR3 covers 19 residues. V was trimmed by 1 base and J by 0 bases, leaving 18 bases between them. The germline V gene has CDR1 LGHNA and CDR2 YSLEER. This CDR3 reads CASSQGISMAGSNTGELFF. The DNA for the CDR3 is TGCGCCAGCAGCCAAGGAATCAGTATGGCAGGCTCGAACACCGGGGAGCTGTTTTTT.

The chain couples TRBV5-4 to TRBJ2-3; D might be TRBD1 (5 bases). Germline CDR1 reads SGHNT; CDR2 reads YYREEE (reference sequence). The CDR3 covers 14 residues. V lost 3 bases and J lost 1, with 9 bases in between. The CDR3 spells CASSSAGRTDTQYF. CDR3 sequence (DNA): TGTGCCAGCAGCTCCGCAGGGCGCACAGATACGCAGTATTTT.